These 6 T cell receptor beta chains were all obtained from the same sample, sequenced in a study of type 1 and type 2 diabetes patients. Amplification started from genomic DNA. The TCR beta CDR3 region was amplified using 30 forward and 13 reverse primers. A single record per CDR3 protein comes from TCRdb applying MiXCR to the multiplex PCR reads. The sample shows under 300,000 distinct CDR3 sequences, around 50% of them seen only once. Sequencing used peripheral blood mononuclear cells (PBMCs). Receptors originate from a man younger than 35 with type 2 diabetes.

This chain connects TRBV27 to TRBJ1-2; 10 bases fit TRBD1. The V gene end was trimmed by 7 bases and the J gene end by 6 bases; junction bases not matched to a gene: 14. The germline V gene has CDR1 MNHEY and CDR2 SMNVEV (reference sequence). CDR3 length equals 16 residues. CDR3 nucleotides: TGTGCCAGCACCCCCCTTCTCCGGGACAGGGGAGATGGCTACACCTTC. Translation gives CASTPLLRDRGDGYTF.

Only a few counts were recorded for this clonotype. The chain combines TRBV19 with TRBJ1-6; a possible D gene is TRBD1 (5 bases). Germline V CDR1 and CDR2: LNHDA, SQIVND (reference sequence). The CDR3 length is 13 residues. V dropped 4 bases and J dropped 5 bases, with 6 bases sitting between them. The chain's CDR3 is CASSTGNNSPLHF. The CDR3 DNA reads TGTGCCAGTAGTACAGGGAATAATTCACCCCTCCACTTT.

This clonotype turned up a few times. The J gene is TRBJ2-3, the V gene TRBV6-1, with a possible D match to TRBD2 (6 bases). CDR3 size: 14 residues. Looked up from germline, CDR1 is MNHNS and CDR2 is SASEGT. Trimming shortened V by 6 bases and J by 2 bases, and 12 bases separated the two germline ends. As DNA, the CDR3 is TGTGCCAGCAGCCTAGCGAGTATCACAGATACGCAGTATTTT. Protein product: CASSLASITDTQYF.

This clonotype came up a few times. CDR3 residues: CASSDRVQETQYF. The CDR3 coding sequence is TGTGCCAGTAGTGACAGGGTCCAAGAGACCCAGTACTTC. V is TRBV19 and J is TRBJ2-5; TRBD1 matches at 7 bases. Germline values: CDR1 LNHDA, CDR2 SQIVND (reference sequence). This CDR3 spans 13 amino acids. V dropped 5 bases and J dropped 1; count of bases not matched to a gene: 1.

This clonotype was counted between two and nine times. This chain connects TRBV2 to TRBJ2-3, with D possibly matching TRBD2 (5 bases). V was trimmed by 8 bases and J by 1 base, leaving 13 bases between them. The CDR3 has 14 amino acids. Germline assignment: CDR1 SNHLY and CDR2 FYNNEI. This CDR3 reads CASEDYLGTDTQYF. The CDR3 nucleotides read TGTGCCAGCGAAGACTACCTGGGCACAGATACGCAGTATTTT.

This chain connects TRBV15 to TRBJ2-4; D possibly corresponds to TRBD2 (6 bases). The CDR3 totals 15 residues. CDR1 is LNHNV, CDR2 YYDKDF, per germline (reference sequence). Trimming pared 4 bases from V and 10 bases from J, leaving 20 bases between. CDR3: CATSTKRTRGSIQYF. As DNA, the CDR3 is TGTGCCACCAGCACAAAGCGGACCCGGGGGAGTATTCAGTACTTC.